The rows below give T cell receptor beta chains drawn from one sample of a study of breast tumors, draining lymph nodes, adjacent tissues. In TCRdb, the multiplex PCR reads were re-called with MiXCR into one record per CDR3 protein. The sample contains under 85,000 distinct CDR3 sequences, roughly 19% of which appear only once. Sequenced: axillary lymph node tissue. All receptors derive from a female donor with breast cancer. Some clones in this sample may be carry-over from other donors' samples. CDR3s include the opening cysteine and the closing phenylalanine or tryptophan. Fields, in order: J gene, V gene, D gene, clone size, CDR3 DNA, CDR3 protein. D genes are given only for firm matches. Part of the rows lack a size; the others show once, few, many or a class for expanded clones.

j_call: TRBJ2-7; v_call: TRBV7-2; d_call: .; clone_size: many; cdr3_nt: TGTGCCAGCAGCTTCGGGGATAAGCAGTACTTC; cdr3_aa: CASSFGDKQYF
j_call: TRBJ2-1; v_call: TRBV5-1; d_call: TRBD2; clone_size: many; cdr3_nt: TGCGCCAGCAGCCTCGGACTAGCGGGGAGCAATGAGCAGTTCTTC; cdr3_aa: CASSLGLAGSNEQFF
j_call: TRBJ1-2; v_call: TRBV4-2; d_call: TRBD1; clone_size: .; cdr3_nt: TGTGCCAGCAGCCAACAGGGGGAGATCCCTAATGGCTACACCTTC; cdr3_aa: CASSQQGEIPNGYTF
j_call: TRBJ1-6; v_call: TRBV11-2; d_call: TRBD1; clone_size: many; cdr3_nt: TGTGCCAGCAGCCACGGACAGGGGAAGTCCTCCTATAATTCACCCCTCCACTTT; cdr3_aa: CASSHGQGKSSYNSPLHF
j_call: TRBJ2-1; v_call: TRBV7-6; d_call: TRBD2; clone_size: many; cdr3_nt: TGTGCCAGCAGCTTGTTTTTGGAGCGGGATTTGGTATACAATGAGCAGTTCTTC; cdr3_aa: CASSLFLERDLVYNEQFF
j_call: TRBJ2-3; v_call: TRBV5-4; d_call: .; clone_size: few; cdr3_nt: TGTGCCAGCAGCTTGGAAGACAGATACACAGATACGCAGTATTTT; cdr3_aa: CASSLEDRYTDTQYF
j_call: TRBJ1-1; v_call: TRBV29-1; d_call: .; clone_size: .; cdr3_nt: TGCAGCATGAGAGGGGGAAACACTGAAGCTTTCTTT; cdr3_aa: CSMRGGNTEAFF
j_call: TRBJ2-1; v_call: TRBV7-2; d_call: TRBD2; clone_size: many; cdr3_nt: TGTGCCAGCAGCTCGCCTCCCCGAGGGACTAGCGGCGGCTTCAGGTCCTACAATGAGCAGTTCTTC; cdr3_aa: CASSSPPRGTSGGFRSYNEQFF
j_call: TRBJ2-1; v_call: TRBV28; d_call: .; clone_size: many; cdr3_nt: TGTGCCAGCAGTTACCTGGAAAAGCAGTTCTTC; cdr3_aa: CASSYLEKQFF
j_call: TRBJ2-7; v_call: TRBV9; d_call: TRBD1; clone_size: many; cdr3_nt: TGTGCCAGCAGCGTGGGACAGGGGGGCTACGAGCAGTACTTC; cdr3_aa: CASSVGQGGYEQYF
j_call: TRBJ2-1; v_call: TRBV2; d_call: TRBD2; clone_size: many; cdr3_nt: TGTGCCAGCAGTCCCTCTAGCGGGAGGGCCTACAATGAGCAGTTCTTC; cdr3_aa: CASSPSSGRAYNEQFF
j_call: TRBJ1-5; v_call: TRBV7-3; d_call: .; clone_size: many; cdr3_nt: TGTGCCAGCAGGCGGCAGGGTAGCCATCAGCCCCAGCATTTT; cdr3_aa: CASRRQGSHQPQHF
j_call: TRBJ2-7; v_call: TRBV10-2; d_call: .; clone_size: many; cdr3_nt: TGCGCCAGCAGTGAAGAAGGGGGGCAGTACTTC; cdr3_aa: CASSEEGGQYF
j_call: TRBJ2-5; v_call: TRBV19; d_call: .; clone_size: many; cdr3_nt: TGTGCCAGTAGTCCCCAGGCTAGCCGAGAGACCCAGTACTTC; cdr3_aa: CASSPQASRETQYF
j_call: TRBJ2-7; v_call: TRBV30; d_call: .; clone_size: few; cdr3_nt: TGTGCCTGGAGTGGGGAGCGAAGGGGTTACGAGCAGTACTTC; cdr3_aa: CAWSGERRGYEQYF
j_call: TRBJ1-2; v_call: TRBV7-9; d_call: .; clone_size: many; cdr3_nt: TGTGCCAGCAGCGATGGCAGCTTAAACTATGGCTACACCTTC; cdr3_aa: CASSDGSLNYGYTF
j_call: TRBJ2-1; v_call: TRBV4-1; d_call: .; clone_size: many; cdr3_nt: TGCGCCAGCAGCACCACCAGGGGGGACTACAATGAGCAGTTCTTC; cdr3_aa: CASSTTRGDYNEQFF
j_call: TRBJ2-7; v_call: TRBV20-1; d_call: .; clone_size: many; cdr3_nt: TGCAGTGCTATGGGCCGCTCCTACGAGCAGTACTTC; cdr3_aa: CSAMGRSYEQYF
j_call: TRBJ2-5; v_call: TRBV5-1; d_call: .; clone_size: many; cdr3_nt: TGCGCCAGCAGCACAGGCGGGGCCGAGGGGGAGACCCAGTACTTC; cdr3_aa: CASSTGGAEGETQYF
j_call: TRBJ2-7; v_call: TRBV12-3/TRBV12-4; d_call: .; clone_size: many; cdr3_nt: TGTGCCAGCAGTTTAGCCGGAACCAGTACCTCCGAGCAGTACTTC; cdr3_aa: CASSLAGTSTSEQYF
j_call: TRBJ2-4; v_call: TRBV5-5; d_call: .; clone_size: .; cdr3_nt: TGTGCCAGCAGCTTGCAGCCAGAAAACATTCAGTACTTC; cdr3_aa: CASSLQPENIQYF
j_call: TRBJ2-2; v_call: TRBV6-6; d_call: .; clone_size: many; cdr3_nt: TGTGCCAGCAGAAATACAGGGCGGGGCGGGGAGCTGTTTTTT; cdr3_aa: CASRNTGRGGELFF
j_call: TRBJ2-3; v_call: TRBV7-3; d_call: TRBD2; clone_size: many; cdr3_nt: TGTGCCAGCAGCTTAAAAGGCGGGAGGGATACGCAGTATTTT; cdr3_aa: CASSLKGGRDTQYF
j_call: TRBJ2-7; v_call: TRBV20-1; d_call: .; clone_size: many; cdr3_nt: TGCAGTGCTTCCCGGACAGATGGCTACGAGCAGTACTTC; cdr3_aa: CSASRTDGYEQYF
j_call: TRBJ2-1; v_call: TRBV6-6; d_call: .; clone_size: many; cdr3_nt: TGTGCCAGCAGTCTGGGGCTGAGGTCCTACAATGAGCAGTTCTTC; cdr3_aa: CASSLGLRSYNEQFF
j_call: TRBJ1-2; v_call: TRBV4-1; d_call: TRBD1; clone_size: .; cdr3_nt: TGCGCCAGCAGCCATACAGGGGATCGCTCAGTTCTGCTGGAGGATGGCTACACCTTC; cdr3_aa: CASSHTGDRSVLLEDGYTF
j_call: TRBJ2-3; v_call: TRBV20-1; d_call: .; clone_size: many; cdr3_nt: TGCAGTGCCCACAGGGCTGTGGGCGGCACAGATACGCAGTATTTT; cdr3_aa: CSAHRAVGGTDTQYF
j_call: TRBJ2-3; v_call: TRBV7-2; d_call: .; clone_size: many; cdr3_nt: TGTGCCAGCAGCTTCCGCGGGACTAGCACAGATACGCAGTATTTT; cdr3_aa: CASSFRGTSTDTQYF
j_call: TRBJ2-1; v_call: TRBV7-6; d_call: .; clone_size: many; cdr3_nt: TGTGCCAGCAGTTCCCTCCGGGTCAACTACAATGAGCAGTTCTTC; cdr3_aa: CASSSLRVNYNEQFF
j_call: TRBJ2-7; v_call: TRBV5-1; d_call: .; clone_size: many; cdr3_nt: TGCGCCAGCCGTTCCGGGGGCTCCTACGAGCAGTACTTC; cdr3_aa: CASRSGGSYEQYF
j_call: TRBJ2-5; v_call: TRBV5-8; d_call: .; clone_size: many; cdr3_nt: TGTGCCAGCAGCTTGTTGGGGACGGGACAGACCCAGTACTTC; cdr3_aa: CASSLLGTGQTQYF
j_call: TRBJ2-5; v_call: TRBV7-3; d_call: .; clone_size: many; cdr3_nt: TGTGCCAGCAGCTTACCGGGGGACTACCAAGAGACCCAGTACTTC; cdr3_aa: CASSLPGDYQETQYF
j_call: TRBJ1-5; v_call: TRBV11-3; d_call: .; clone_size: few; cdr3_nt: TGTGCCAGCAGCTTAGGTGTTCGTGGTAGTTATAGCAATCAGCCCCAGCATTTT; cdr3_aa: CASSLGVRGSYSNQPQHF
j_call: TRBJ2-5; v_call: TRBV19; d_call: .; clone_size: many; cdr3_nt: TGTGCCAGTAGTCGAGAGGCCCAAGAGACCCAGTACTTC; cdr3_aa: CASSREAQETQYF
j_call: TRBJ2-7; v_call: TRBV18; d_call: .; clone_size: few; cdr3_nt: TGTGCCAGCTCACCTACGGGACACGGGGCCGAGCAGTACTTC; cdr3_aa: CASSPTGHGAEQYF
j_call: TRBJ2-1; v_call: TRBV24-1; d_call: TRBD2; clone_size: .; cdr3_nt: TGTGCCACCAGTGACCAAGGGACTAGTGTCAATGAGCAGTTCTTC; cdr3_aa: CATSDQGTSVNEQFF
j_call: TRBJ2-5; v_call: TRBV4-2; d_call: TRBD1; clone_size: many; cdr3_nt: TGTGCCAGCAAAAGAGGGACAGGGGGAGAAGAGACCCAGTACTTC; cdr3_aa: CASKRGTGGEETQYF
j_call: TRBJ2-1; v_call: TRBV10-3; d_call: TRBD1; clone_size: many; cdr3_nt: TGTGCCGCCAGGGGGCAAGAAAGGAATGAGCAGTTCTTC; cdr3_aa: CAARGQERNEQFF
j_call: TRBJ2-3; v_call: TRBV12-3/TRBV12-4; d_call: TRBD2; clone_size: .; cdr3_nt: TGTGCCAGCAGTTTAGCGGGCGGGAGAAGTAAACGGGCCACGGATACGCAGTATTTT; cdr3_aa: CASSLAGGRSKRATDTQYF
j_call: TRBJ1-5; v_call: TRBV20-1; d_call: TRBD1; clone_size: many; cdr3_nt: TGCAGTGCGTGGACAGGGGGCGGTCAGCCCCAGCATTTT; cdr3_aa: CSAWTGGGQPQHF
j_call: TRBJ2-7; v_call: TRBV24-1; d_call: TRBD2; clone_size: many; cdr3_nt: TGTGCCACCAGTGAAGGGTTAGCGGGTTCCTACGAGCAGTACTTC; cdr3_aa: CATSEGLAGSYEQYF
j_call: TRBJ2-3; v_call: TRBV6-5; d_call: TRBD1; clone_size: many; cdr3_nt: TGTGCCAGCAGTTACGGGACAGGGGACACAGATACGCAGTATTTT; cdr3_aa: CASSYGTGDTDTQYF
j_call: TRBJ2-5; v_call: TRBV30; d_call: TRBD2; clone_size: many; cdr3_nt: TGTGCCTGGAGTGCCTCAGCGGGAGGCGGAGAGACCCAGTACTTC; cdr3_aa: CAWSASAGGGETQYF
j_call: TRBJ2-2; v_call: TRBV7-9; d_call: .; clone_size: medium-sized; cdr3_nt: TGTGCCAGCAGCCTAATTACCGGGGAGCTGTTTTTT; cdr3_aa: CASSLITGELFF
j_call: TRBJ1-5; v_call: TRBV6-6; d_call: .; clone_size: .; cdr3_nt: TGCGCCAGCGGTTACTCGAGCCGGGGGCAGGAAGCCCAGCCCCAGCATTTT; cdr3_aa: CASGYSSRGQEAQPQHF
j_call: TRBJ2-3; v_call: TRBV15; d_call: .; clone_size: many; cdr3_nt: TGTGCCACCAGCAGAGATTTGAGGGATACGCAGTATTTT; cdr3_aa: CATSRDLRDTQYF
j_call: TRBJ2-1; v_call: TRBV11-3; d_call: TRBD2; clone_size: .; cdr3_nt: TGTGCCAGCAGCTCGTTACTCCCCCTTCCGGGAGGGCAGGTGGGGGAGCAGTTCTTC; cdr3_aa: CASSSLLPLPGGQVGEQFF
j_call: TRBJ1-4; v_call: TRBV5-1; d_call: .; clone_size: many; cdr3_nt: TGCGCCAGCAGCAATCCCGGGACGGATAATGAAAAACTGTTTTTT; cdr3_aa: CASSNPGTDNEKLFF
j_call: TRBJ2-4; v_call: TRBV6-1; d_call: .; clone_size: .; cdr3_nt: TGTGCCAGCACCCAGAATGGCGGGCCTTCCAAAAACATTCAGTACTTC; cdr3_aa: CASTQNGGPSKNIQYF
j_call: TRBJ1-3; v_call: TRBV14; d_call: .; clone_size: many; cdr3_nt: TGTGCCAGCAGCCTGGGACGCCGCTCTGGAAACACCATATATTTT; cdr3_aa: CASSLGRRSGNTIYF
j_call: TRBJ2-3; v_call: TRBV24-1; d_call: .; clone_size: many; cdr3_nt: TGTGCCACCAGTGACCATAGGACTAGCACAGATACGCAGTATTTT; cdr3_aa: CATSDHRTSTDTQYF
j_call: TRBJ1-2; v_call: TRBV4-1; d_call: TRBD1; clone_size: .; cdr3_nt: TGCGCCGGCAGCCAAGACATGGTGACAGGGGGCTATGGCTACACCTTC; cdr3_aa: CAGSQDMVTGGYGYTF
j_call: TRBJ1-1; v_call: TRBV19; d_call: .; clone_size: .; cdr3_nt: TGTGCCAGTAGTGCGAATCCACAGGTGAACACTGAAGCTTTCTTT; cdr3_aa: CASSANPQVNTEAFF
j_call: TRBJ2-3; v_call: TRBV28; d_call: TRBD1; clone_size: few; cdr3_nt: TGTGCCAGCAGTAAAACAGGGGGCTGGTCGAATACGCAGTATTTT; cdr3_aa: CASSKTGGWSNTQYF
j_call: TRBJ2-3; v_call: TRBV9; d_call: .; clone_size: many; cdr3_nt: TGTGCCAGCAGCGTAACCGGGGTCGGGGATACGCAGTATTTT; cdr3_aa: CASSVTGVGDTQYF
j_call: TRBJ2-7; v_call: TRBV2; d_call: .; clone_size: many; cdr3_nt: TGTGCCAGCAGTGAAGGATCTCTGGGACCGAGCTCCTACGAGCAGTACTTC; cdr3_aa: CASSEGSLGPSSYEQYF
j_call: TRBJ2-4; v_call: TRBV6-2/TRBV6-3; d_call: .; clone_size: .; cdr3_nt: TGTGCCAGCAGTTACTCTCCCGGAAGCATTCAGTACTTC; cdr3_aa: CASSYSPGSIQYF
j_call: TRBJ2-3; v_call: TRBV27; d_call: .; clone_size: many; cdr3_nt: TGTGCCAGCAGTCCGCGAGGGGGAGTGACAGATACGCAGTATTTT; cdr3_aa: CASSPRGGVTDTQYF
j_call: TRBJ2-7; v_call: TRBV10-3; d_call: .; clone_size: many; cdr3_nt: TGTGCCATCAGTGAGTCCGACACGTACGAGCAGTACTTC; cdr3_aa: CAISESDTYEQYF
j_call: TRBJ2-5; v_call: TRBV9; d_call: .; clone_size: many; cdr3_nt: TGTGCCAGCAGCGTAAACATGAGGGAGACCCAGTACTTC; cdr3_aa: CASSVNMRETQYF